This TCR beta chain was sequenced during a study of blood T cell repertoires in COVID-19. Study as a whole: Sample material is recorded as cDNA or gDNA derived from T cells, B-cell-depleted T cells, or PBMCs.

Per the authors' pipeline: The assay estimated nucleated cells by amplifying reference gene primers. Produced via immunoSEQ multiplex PCR; TCRdb's table is partial and in-frame only. V and J calls and clone size are those listed in that table; D and trimming were worked out from the DNA. In the table there are 450,000 to 500,000 clones, approximately 85% of which are singletons. The sequence was obtained from a human donor in a cohort sampled during active COVID-19. The sample consisted of peripheral blood.

The CDR3 DNA follows: TGTGCCAGCGGCCGGGGTAGCGGGATGTATGAGCAGTTCTTC. It translates to CASGRGSGMYEQFF. The chain joins TRBV9 to TRBJ2-1; TRBD2 matches 8 bases. The CDR3 spans 14 residues. Germline CDR1 reads SGDLS; CDR2 reads YYNGEE. After removal of 7 bases from V and 8 bases from J, the junction contained 11 bases not matched to a gene.